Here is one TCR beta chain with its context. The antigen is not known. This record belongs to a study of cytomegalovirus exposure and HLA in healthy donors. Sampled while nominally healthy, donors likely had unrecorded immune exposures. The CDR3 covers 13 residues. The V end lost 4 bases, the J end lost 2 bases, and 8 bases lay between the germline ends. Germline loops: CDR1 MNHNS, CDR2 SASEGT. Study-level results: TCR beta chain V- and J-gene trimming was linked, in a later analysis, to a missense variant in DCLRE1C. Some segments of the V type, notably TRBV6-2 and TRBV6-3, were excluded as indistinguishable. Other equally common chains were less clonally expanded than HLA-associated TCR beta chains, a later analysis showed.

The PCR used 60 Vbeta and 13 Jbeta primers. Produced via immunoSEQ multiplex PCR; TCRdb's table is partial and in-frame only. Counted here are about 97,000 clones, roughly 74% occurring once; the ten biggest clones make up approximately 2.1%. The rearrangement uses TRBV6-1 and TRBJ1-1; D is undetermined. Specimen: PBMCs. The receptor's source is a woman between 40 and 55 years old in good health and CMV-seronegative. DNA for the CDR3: TGTGCCAGCAGTGGGGCAGCCAACACTGAAGCTTTCTTT. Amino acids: CASSGAANTEAFF.